One TCR beta chain is described in this entry. Living in about two dozen US areas, the participants were between roughly 18 and 90 years of age. Recovered status in Cohort 3 required two negative PCRs, clearance, or symptom resolution. Germline loops: CDR1 MGHRA, CDR2 YSYEKL. This CDR3 has 15 residues. J was trimmed by 4 bases and V by 5 bases; bases with no gene match: 10. Original processing notes: From reference gene primer amplification, estimates of nucleated cell counts were derived. Using immunoSEQ multiplex PCR, the repertoire was profiled, and TCRdb retains in-frame clones only, with some absent. V and J calls and clone size are given by that table; D and trimming were obtained from the DNA. Of approximately 300,000 clones listed, roughly 86% are singletons. This sample was included in a study of blood T cell repertoires in COVID-19. Study details: T cells, B-cell-depleted T cells, or PBMCs provided the cDNA or gDNA that served as material.

The TCR sequence derives from a woman aged 25-40 years who had recovered from COVID-19. Sequences were obtained from PBMCs or T cells enriched from blood (not recorded which). This chain joins TRBV4-1 and TRBJ1-1; 7 bases match TRBD1. CDR3 nucleotides: TGCGCCAGCAGCGAAACAACCTCAGGGGGCACTGAAGCTTTCTTT. This gives the protein CASSETTSGGTEAFF.